These 21 T cell receptor beta chains originate from one sample sequenced in a study of T cell responses to AZD1222 COVID-19 vaccine. TCRdb keeps only in-frame clones here, not all; method: immunoSEQ multiplex PCR. The sample yields 75,000 to 95,000 clones, around 92% seen once. This sample comprised peripheral blood, obtained on day 0 of MenACWY control vaccination. The receptors originated from an adult in good health.

CDR3 in amino acids: CSVASRVGEAFF. The CDR3 nucleotides are TGCAGCGTAGCCTCCCGTGTGGGTGAAGCTTTCTTT. The V gene is TRBV29-1, the J gene TRBJ1-1; D not resolved. V was shortened by 6 bases and J by 7 bases, with 15 bases between the two germline ends. Germline V gives CDR1 SQVTM, CDR2 ANQGSEA. CDR3 length equals 12 residues.

This sequence joins TRBV19 and TRBJ1-2, with TRBD1 identical over 9 bases. CDR1 and CDR2 (germline): LNHDA, SQIVND (reference sequence). CDR3 length equals 14 residues. V lost 1 base and J lost 6; bases outside the gene matches: 3. The chain's CDR3 is CASSIVTGGDGYTF. CDR3 DNA: TGTGCCAGTAGTATAGTTACAGGGGGCGATGGCTACACCTTC.

This chain connects TRBV30 to TRBJ2-7; 15 bases fit TRBD2. CDR1 and CDR2 from the germline V gene are GTSNPN and SVGIG (reference sequence). Losses at the gene ends were 4 bases for V and 2 bases for J; bases not matched to a gene: 15. The CDR3 covers 19 residues. CDR3 sequence reads: CAWNAPGLAGGPRPYEQYF. The CDR3 nucleotides are TGTGCCTGGAACGCCCCGGGACTAGCGGGGGGACCAAGACCCTACGAGCAGTACTTC.

This clone appeared once. The chain employs TRBV11-3 and TRBJ1-3; D may be TRBD1 (5 bases). This CDR3 is 16 amino acids long. The germline V gene has CDR1 SGHNT and CDR2 YENEEA. V lost 4 bases to trimming and J lost 0 bases, with 13 bases between them. Here the CDR3 DNA reads TGTGCCAGCAGCTCACTTAGACAGACCTCTGGAAACACCATATATTTT. The encoded protein is CASSSLRQTSGNTIYF.

This chain connects TRBV20-1 to TRBJ1-2; D call uncertain. Germline V lookup: CDR1 DFQATT, CDR2 SNEGSKA (reference sequence). The CDR3 spans 13 residues. V was pared by 6 bases and J by 0 bases, with 11 bases between. CDR3: CSASNGANYGYTF. CDR3 DNA: TGCAGTGCCAGTAACGGGGCTAACTATGGCTACACCTTC.

V usage is TRBV19 and J usage is TRBJ2-3; D gene uncertain. The CDR3 loop spans 13 amino acids. Germline V CDR1 and CDR2: LNHDA, SQIVND (reference sequence). V lost 5 bases, J lost 3 bases, and 9 bases lay in between. The CDR3 loop reads CASSYTQTDTQYF. CDR3 sequence (DNA): TGTGCCAGTAGTTACACACAGACAGATACGCAGTATTTT.

This clone was detected once. The chain uses TRBV10-3 and TRBJ2-1; weak D call: TRBD1 (5 bases). V gave up 4 bases and J gave up 1 base, with 11 bases separating them. Per the germline V gene, CDR1 is ENHRY and CDR2 is SYGVKD. The CDR3 loop spans 15 amino acids. This CDR3 is CAISAGHSSYNEQFF. DNA for the CDR3: TGTGCCATCAGTGCTGGACATTCATCCTACAATGAGCAGTTCTTC.

J is TRBJ2-2 and V is TRBV5-6; D unresolved. The germline V and J ends were trimmed by 0 bases and 7 bases, with 7 bases remaining between them. The germline V gene encodes CDR1 SGHDT and CDR2 YYEEEE. The CDR3 contains 13 residues. CDR3 in DNA: TGTGCCAGCAGCTTGGTTCCGGACGGGGAGCTGTTTTTT. Amino acids: CASSLVPDGELFF.

The chain combines TRBV7-2 with TRBJ2-3; TRBD2 aligns across 9 bases. This CDR3 spans 16 amino acids. CDR1 SGHTA and CDR2 FQGNSA come from the germline V gene. With V trimmed by 6 bases and J by 2 bases, 9 bases remained unmatched. CDR3 amino acids: CASRSYSGGNTDTQYF. CDR3 DNA: TGTGCCAGCAGGTCATATAGCGGGGGAAACACAGATACGCAGTATTTT.

This clone appeared a few times. The chain combines TRBV3-1 (or the pseudogene TRBV3-2) with TRBJ2-3; 12 nucleotides line up with TRBD2. Germline lookup yields CDR1 LGHDT and CDR2 YNNKEL (reference sequence). The CDR3 extends over 17 amino acids. Germline trimming cut 4 bases from V and 6 bases from J; bases unmatched to any gene: 11. The CDR3 nucleotides are TGTGCCAGCAGCCCCAGACTAGCGGGGGCGTCCGGCGATACGCAGTATTTT. It specifies CASSPRLAGASGDTQYF.

The genes are TRBV5-1 and TRBJ1-2, with D tentatively TRBD1 (5 bases). V was cut by 7 bases and J by 0 bases, with 16 bases left in between. Germline V gene lookup returns CDR1 SGHRS and CDR2 YFSETQ. The CDR3 is 15 amino acids. The CDR3 DNA reads TGCGCCAGCGGTCGGGACGGCGTAACTAACTATGGCTACACCTTC. Translated, it gives CASGRDGVTNYGYTF.

The chain uses TRBV2 and TRBJ1-2; perhaps TRBD1 as D (5 bases). Germline V gives CDR1 SNHLY, CDR2 FYNNEI. The V and J ends lost 7 bases and 4 bases respectively, with 16 bases between them. This CDR3 is 14 amino acids long. The CDR3 reads CASTLGVGPYGYTF. Written as DNA, the CDR3 is TGTGCCAGCACCCTAGGGGTGGGGCCCTATGGCTACACCTTC. Variable domain in full (rest from reference TRBV2 and TRBJ1-2): EPEVTQTPSHQVTQMGQEVILRCVPISNHLYFYWYRQILGQKVEFLVSFYNNEISEKSEIFDDQFSVERPDGSNFTLKIRSTKLEDSAMYFCASTLGVGPYGYTFGSGTRLTVV.

The CDR3 sequence: CASSALARYSNQPQHF. The CDR3 region has the DNA TGTGCCAGCAGTGCGTTGGCCAGATATAGCAATCAGCCCCAGCATTTT. V and J are TRBV6-1 and TRBJ1-5; D is unclear. The CDR3 is 16 residues long. Trimming took 4 bases from V and 0 from J, leaving 13 bases between them. The V gene's germline CDR1 is MNHNS and CDR2 SASEGT.

This clone came up once. The rearrangement uses TRBV5-6 and TRBJ1-2; no clear D. Deletions cut 1 base from V and 5 bases from J, with 12 bases between. Germline V lookup: CDR1 SGHDT, CDR2 YYEEEE. The CDR3 runs to 14 residues. CDR3 residues: CASSLSQVVYGYTF. The CDR3 DNA is TGTGCCAGCAGCTTGTCTCAGGTTGTATATGGCTACACCTTC.

The rearrangement links TRBV24-1 to TRBJ2-5, with D maybe TRBD2 (7 bases). Germline V gene sequence: CDR1 KGHDR, CDR2 SFDVKD. V lost 7 bases and J lost 3, with 11 bases in between. The CDR3 loop spans 13 amino acids. In nucleotides, the CDR3 is TGTGCCACCAGCAGGGGAGGGGAAGAGACCCAGTACTTC. Encoded protein: CATSRGGEETQYF.

The V call is TRBV24-1, the J call TRBJ2-3, with 11 bases fitting TRBD2. Germline assignment: CDR1 KGHDR and CDR2 SFDVKD. The CDR3 runs 17 residues. V gave up 3 bases and J gave up 4 bases; unmatched junction bases: 8. As DNA, the CDR3 is TGTGCCACCAGTGATCCCTTCGGACTAGCGGGCGCAGATACGCAGTATTTT. As protein: CATSDPFGLAGADTQYF.

The chain recombines TRBV4-1 with TRBJ1-1; no reliable D call. Per the germline V gene, CDR1 is MGHRA and CDR2 is YSYEKL. This CDR3 has 14 amino acids. V lost 6 bases to trimming and J lost 3 bases, with 14 bases between them. The CDR3 region has the DNA TGCGCCAGCAGTCAAACTCGGGGAGACACTGAAGCTTTCTTT. It codes for CASSQTRGDTEAFF.

The chain is built from TRBV25-1 and TRBJ2-1; 13 bases line up with TRBD2. V trimming: 6 bases; J trimming: 8 bases; junction bases outside the gene matches: 10. Per the germline V gene, CDR1 is MGHDK and CDR2 is SYGVNS. This CDR3 region has 16 residues. Here the CDR3 DNA reads TGTGCCAGCAGACCGGGACTAGCGGGGTCCCAAGATGAGCAGTTCTTC. It translates to CASRPGLAGSQDEQFF.

This clone was counted only a few times. The CDR3 is CASRSWLSYEQYF. The CDR3 bases are TGTGCCAGCAGAAGTTGGTTGTCCTACGAGCAGTACTTC. This chain joins TRBV7-8 and TRBJ2-7; D unclear. Germline loops: CDR1 SGHVS, CDR2 FQNEAQ. The V gene lost 6 bases and the J gene lost 1 base, with 10 bases spanning the gap. CDR3 length equals 13 residues.

The genes are TRBV4-3 and TRBJ1-2; D is unresolved. V shed 0 bases and J shed 3 bases, with 11 bases lying between them. Germline CDR1 and CDR2: LGHNA and YSLEER. CDR3 length: 15 amino acids. CDR3 DNA sequence: TGCGCCAGCAGCCAAGACTGGGCCAACCACTATGGCTACACCTTC. Its translation: CASSQDWANHYGYTF.

The chain uses TRBV5-4 and TRBJ1-2; D is perhaps TRBD1 (6 bases). Trimming took 1 base from V and 6 from J, leaving 19 bases between them. Germline-derived CDR1 and CDR2 are SGHNT and YYREEE (reference sequence). This CDR3 spans 16 amino acids. CDR3 coding DNA: TGTGCCAGCAGCTTGCCACCAGGGGCCTCTTCCGATGGCTACACCTTC. It codes for CASSLPPGASSDGYTF.